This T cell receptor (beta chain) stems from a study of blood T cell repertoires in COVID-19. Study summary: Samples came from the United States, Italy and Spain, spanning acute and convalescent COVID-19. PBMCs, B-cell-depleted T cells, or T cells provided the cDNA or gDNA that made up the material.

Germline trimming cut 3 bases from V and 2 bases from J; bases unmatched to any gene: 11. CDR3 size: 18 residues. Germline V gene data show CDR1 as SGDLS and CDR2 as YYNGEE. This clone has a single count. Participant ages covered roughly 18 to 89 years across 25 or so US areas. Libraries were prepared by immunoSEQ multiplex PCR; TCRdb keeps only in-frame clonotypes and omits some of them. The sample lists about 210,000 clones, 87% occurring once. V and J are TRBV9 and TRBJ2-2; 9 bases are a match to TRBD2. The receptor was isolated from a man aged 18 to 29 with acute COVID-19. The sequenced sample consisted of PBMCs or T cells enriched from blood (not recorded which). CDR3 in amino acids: CASSAPSGTSLNTGELFF. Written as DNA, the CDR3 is TGTGCCAGCAGCGCACCGTCCGGGACTAGCTTAAACACCGGGGAGCTGTTTTTT. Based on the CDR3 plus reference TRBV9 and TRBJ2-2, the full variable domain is DSGVTQTPKHLITATGQRVTLRCSPRSGDLSVYWYQQSLDQGLQFLIQYYNGEERAKGNILERFSAQQFPDLHSELNLSSLELGDSALYFCASSAPSGTSLNTGELFFGEGSRLTVL.